This TCR beta chain appears in the sequencing data of a study of OX40 agonist ivuxolimab in advanced cancers. The assay was immunoSEQ multiplex PCR, and TCRdb's table has in-frame clones only and misses some. Among 70,000 to 100,000 clones listed, approximately 90% were seen once. Between the trimmed V and J ends, which lost 1 base and 5 bases, there was a span of 12 bases. This CDR3 has 14 amino acids. CDR1 is SEHNR, CDR2 FQNEAQ, per germline (reference sequence). General study findings and limits: In the 0.1-3.0 mg/kg groups, partial responders showed among the lowest expansion. Antigen specificity was not determined for the expanded peripheral T cells. On average, CD8+ T cells showed a greater number of expanded clones than CD4+.

This clone was picked up one time. Its antigen is unidentified. Sampling of blood occurred at baseline, cycle 4 day 1, and cycle 7 day 1. The TCR was taken from an adult with an advanced solid tumor such as melanoma, head and neck, liver or kidney cancer. The genes are TRBV7-9 and TRBJ2-7, with D possibly being TRBD2 (6 bases). The source was CD4+ or CD8+ T cells sorted from blood, collected in a trial of the OX40 agonist ivuxolimab. The DNA of the CDR3 is TGTGCCAGCAGCTTAGTGGGACTTACCCACGAGCAGTACTTC. This gives the protein CASSLVGLTHEQYF.